One sample yielded the 29 T cell receptor beta chains listed below, sequenced in a study of T cell clones after liver transplantation. Sequenced by immunoSEQ multiplex PCR; TCRdb stores in-frame clones only, minus some. The data contain roughly 100,000 clones, around four fifths of them singletons. This specimen consisted of CD4+ T cells from blood, obtained approximately 50 months after liver transplant. These receptors were obtained from a human patient who received a liver transplant. Part of the T cell pool may stem from the graft donor.

The chain joins TRBV5-4 to TRBJ2-3, with 14 nucleotides matching TRBD2. This CDR3 has 17 residues. With V trimmed by 2 bases and J by 3 bases, 5 bases remained unmatched. The germline gives CDR1 SGHNT, CDR2 YYREEE (reference sequence). CDR3 DNA: TGTGCCAGCAGCTTTCGGACTAGCGGGAGGCGGACAGATACGCAGTATTTT. It is translated as CASSFRTSGRRTDTQYF. Based on the CDR3 plus reference TRBV5-4 and TRBJ2-3, the full variable domain is ETGVTQSPTHLIKTRGQQVTLRCSSQSGHNTVSWYQQALGQGPQFIFQYYREEENGRGNFPPRFSGLQFPNYSSELNVNALELDDSALYLCASSFRTSGRRTDTQYFGPGTRLTVL.

Only one count was recorded for this clone. The V and J genes are TRBV19 and TRBJ2-5, with 9 positions matching TRBD2. Trimming removed 3 bases from V and 5 bases from J; junction bases left unmatched: 7. CDR1 is LNHDA, CDR2 SQIVND, per germline (reference sequence). This CDR3 spans 15 amino acids. CDR3 sequence (DNA): TGTGCCAGTAGTATGGGTAGCGGGAGTAGGGAGACCCAGTACTTC. Translation gives CASSMGSGSRETQYF.

The rearrangement links TRBV19 to TRBJ2-2, with a tentative D call TRBD2 (6 bases). The germline gives CDR1 LNHDA, CDR2 SQIVND (reference sequence). This CDR3 contains 17 residues. V was cut by 6 bases and J by 0 bases, with 17 bases left in between. CDR3 DNA: TGTGCCAGTAGCTCAGGGCGGGGACCAGCGAACACCGGGGAGCTGTTTTTT. Translated: CASSSGRGPANTGELFF.

V gene TRBV4-1 combines with J gene TRBJ2-1, with D unclear. The V gene's germline CDR1 is MGHRA and CDR2 YSYEKL. Trimming removed 1 base from V and 4 bases from J, with 8 bases in between. The CDR3 sequence is 14 residues long. The CDR3 protein is CASSQVDRYNEQFF. The CDR3 region has the DNA TGCGCCAGCAGCCAAGTGGACCGTTACAATGAGCAGTTCTTC.

The rearrangement uses TRBV11-2 and TRBJ1-2; no clear D gene. CDR1 SGHAT and CDR2 FQNNGV come from the germline V gene. The CDR3 has 14 residues. The V and J ends lost 7 bases and 0 bases respectively, with 12 bases between them. CDR3 protein: CASKRGPANYGYTF. The CDR3 coding sequence is TGTGCCAGCAAGCGCGGACCAGCTAACTATGGCTACACCTTC.

This clone was counted once. The V gene is TRBV28, the J gene TRBJ1-4, with no clear D. The CDR3 runs 13 residues. CDR1 MDHEN and CDR2 SYDVKM come from the germline V gene. The ends were cut back, 7 bases at V and 5 bases at J, with 11 bases in the middle. The CDR3 nucleotides are TGTGCCAGCATCCAGGCCCTGAATGAAAAACTGTTTTTT. Translated: CASIQALNEKLFF.

This chain uses TRBV7-8 with TRBJ1-4, with a tentative D call TRBD1 (5 bases). V was shortened by 5 bases and J by 6 bases, with 16 bases between the two germline ends. This CDR3 comprises 15 residues. The germline V gene has CDR1 SGHVS and CDR2 FQNEAQ. CDR3 in amino acids: CASSVRSGLHEKLFF. In nucleotides, the CDR3 is TGTGCCAGCAGCGTAAGATCAGGGCTACATGAAAAACTGTTTTTT.

The genes are TRBV28 and TRBJ1-6, with a weak D call TRBD1 (6 bases). V was cut by 2 bases and J by 7 bases, with 12 bases left in between. The CDR3 is 15 residues long. The germline gives CDR1 MDHEN, CDR2 SYDVKM. In DNA, the CDR3 is TGTGCCAGCAGTTTAAGTAAGGGGGACAATTCACCCCTCCACTTT. Amino acid sequence: CASSLSKGDNSPLHF.

This clone was counted between two and nine times. Additional DNA sequences in this sample encode the identical CDR3. This chain connects TRBV4-3 to TRBJ1-5; no definite D call. Germline V lookup: CDR1 LGHNA, CDR2 YSLEER. V was clipped by 1 base and J by 4 bases, with 5 bases between them. This CDR3 has 13 amino acids. The CDR3 loop is CASSQVGNQPQHF. The CDR3 DNA sequence: TGCGCCAGCAGCCAAGTGGGAAATCAGCCCCAGCATTTT.

The chain recombines TRBV21-1 with TRBJ2-4. TRBV21-1 is a pseudogene. The CDR3 covers 17 residues. The DNA of the CDR3 is TGTGCCAGCAGCAAAGAGGCCGACCATTCAGCCAAAAACATTCAGTACTTC. Amino acid sequence: CASSKEADHSAKNIQYF.

This clone showed up just once. The chain combines TRBV11-3 with TRBJ2-5, with a tentative D call TRBD2 (7 bases). Germline assignment: CDR1 SGHNT and CDR2 YENEEA. The CDR3 has 14 amino acids. Trimming cost V 3 bases and J 1 base, with 9 bases left between them. CDR3 bases: TGTGCCAGCAGCTTGGGGGGGGCCCAAGAGACCCAGTACTTC. This encodes CASSLGGAQETQYF.

The V and J genes are TRBV6-5 and TRBJ2-7; D possibly matches TRBD1 or TRBD2 (5 bases each). This CDR3 has 15 residues. V was trimmed by 4 bases and J by 3 bases, leaving 16 bases between them. Germline V gene data show CDR1 as MNHEY and CDR2 as SVGAGI. Here the CDR3 DNA reads TGTGCCAGCAGTTCCCCCGGGACGGGGAACTACGAGCAGTACTTC. Translated, it gives CASSSPGTGNYEQYF.

The rearrangement links TRBV5-6 to TRBJ2-7; D is possibly TRBD1 (6 bases). The CDR3 is made up of 14 amino acids. Germline CDR1 SGHDT, CDR2 YYEEEE. The V end lost 2 bases, the J end lost 2 bases, and 11 bases lay between the germline ends. This CDR3 reads CASSLGTQAYEQYF. CDR3 nucleotide sequence: TGTGCCAGCAGCTTAGGGACACAGGCCTACGAGCAGTACTTC.

This clone was seen a few times. The rearrangement links TRBV12-5 to TRBJ2-2; 10 bases agree with TRBD1. There are 14 residues in the CDR3. J lost 6 bases, V lost 4 bases, and 2 bases had no gene match. In germline, CDR1 is LGHNT, CDR2 FRNRAP. The CDR3 here is CASGSGQGSGELFF. The CDR3 bases are TGTGCTAGTGGTTCGGGACAGGGGTCCGGGGAGCTGTTTTTT. Filled out from reference TRBV12-5 and TRBJ2-2, the complete variable domain reads DARVTQTPRHKVTEMGQEVTMRCQPILGHNTVFWYRQTMMQGLELLAYFRNRAPLDDSGMPKDRFSAEMPDATLATLKIQPSEPRDSAVYFCASGSGQGSGELFFGEGSRLTVL.

The chain joins TRBV27 to TRBJ2-7; 10 positions match TRBD2. This CDR3 has 14 amino acids. Germline trimming cut 2 bases from V and 4 bases from J; bases unmatched to any gene: 2. Per the germline V gene, CDR1 is MNHEY and CDR2 is SMNVEV (reference sequence). The DNA of the CDR3 is TGTGCCAGCAGTTTACTAGCGGGGGTGTACGAGCAGTACTTC. It encodes CASSLLAGVYEQYF.

V is TRBV6-5 and J is TRBJ1-1, with D possibly matching TRBD1 (6 bases). V was pared by 2 bases and J by 2 bases, with 15 bases between. This CDR3 region has 16 residues. Germline loops: CDR1 MNHEY, CDR2 SVGAGI. CDR3 residues: CASSYLTGARNTEAFF. The CDR3 coding sequence is TGTGCCAGCAGTTACCTGACGGGGGCCCGAAACACTGAAGCTTTCTTT.

The chain employs TRBV11-2 and TRBJ2-7; TRBD1 agrees at 7 bases. This CDR3 comprises 14 residues. Germline V CDR1 and CDR2: SGHAT, FQNNGV. V trimming: 5 bases; J trimming: 1 base; junction bases outside the gene matches: 5. CDR3 residues: CASSPLQGSYEQYF. The DNA for the CDR3 is TGTGCCAGCAGCCCCCTACAGGGGTCCTACGAGCAGTACTTC.

This chain joins TRBV7-3 and TRBJ2-5, with D possibly called TRBD1 or TRBD2 (5 bases each). Germline CDR1 is SGHTA and CDR2 is FQGTGA. This CDR3 spans 14 amino acids. Trimming took off 4 bases at V and 1 base at J, with 10 bases between the two ends. CDR3 bases: TGTGCCAGCAGCTCAACCGGGACCCAAGAGACCCAGTACTTC. It codes for CASSSTGTQETQYF.

This clone was observed once. The rearrangement uses TRBV5-1 and TRBJ2-2, with D possibly matching TRBD2 (5 bases). This CDR3 contains 14 residues. The germline V gene encodes CDR1 SGHRS and CDR2 YFSETQ. Trimming removed 3 bases at V and 3 bases at J, with 9 bases between. CDR3 DNA: TGCGCCAGCAGCTCCGGGATGGACACCGGGGAGCTGTTTTTT. It yields the protein CASSSGMDTGELFF.

There are a few counts of this clone. J is TRBJ2-7 and V is TRBV7-3; unclear D gene. The germline V gene encodes CDR1 SGHTA and CDR2 FQGTGA. This CDR3 spans 13 amino acids. V lost 2 bases to trimming and J lost 0 bases, with 5 bases between them. The CDR3: CASSLFASYEQYF. The CDR3 nucleotides read TGTGCCAGCAGCTTATTCGCCTCCTACGAGCAGTACTTC.

The chain has TRBV7-3 and TRBJ2-2, with a tentative D call TRBD2 (6 bases). This CDR3 has 15 amino acids. Trimming pared 8 bases from V and 4 bases from J, leaving 17 bases between. The germline V gene has CDR1 SGHTA and CDR2 FQGTGA. This CDR3 is CASQQTSVSTGELFF. In DNA form, the CDR3 reads TGTGCCAGCCAACAGACTAGTGTTTCCACCGGGGAGCTGTTTTTT.

This chain joins TRBV7-9 and TRBJ2-3, with D unresolved. Trimming pared 3 bases from V and 5 bases from J, leaving 12 bases between. The CDR3 is 14 amino acids. The germline V gene encodes CDR1 SEHNR and CDR2 FQNEAQ (reference sequence). The CDR3 region is CASSFFILGDTQYF. As DNA, the CDR3 is TGTGCCAGCAGCTTTTTTATTCTAGGAGATACGCAGTATTTT.

The chain links TRBV27 to TRBJ1-3, with D hard to call. The CDR3 runs 15 residues. Germline CDR1 MNHEY, CDR2 SMNVEV (reference sequence). V lost 5 bases, J lost 0 bases, and 11 bases lay in between. The CDR3 coding sequence is TGTGCCAGCAGTATAAGCTTTTCCTCTGGAAACACCATATATTTT. Translating it yields CASSISFSSGNTIYF.

This clone was detected once. The chain joins TRBV5-1 to TRBJ1-5, with 8 bases identical to TRBD1. The ends lost 4 bases at V and 3 bases at J; junction bases unmatched: 3. Germline CDR1 SGHRS, CDR2 YFSETQ. CDR3 length: 14 amino acids. The chain's CDR3 is CASSPQGDNQPQHF. CDR3 bases: TGCGCCAGCAGCCCACAGGGGGACAATCAGCCCCAGCATTTT. Looking up the rest from reference TRBV5-1 and TRBJ1-5 gives the full variable domain: KAGVTQTPRYLIKTRGQQVTLSCSPISGHRSVSWYQQTPGQGLQFLFEYFSETQRNKGNFPGRFSGRQFSNSRSEMNVSTLELGDSALYLCASSPQGDNQPQHFGDGTRLSIL.

The genes are TRBV19 and TRBJ1-4; D is unresolved. There are 17 residues in the CDR3. CDR1 is LNHDA and CDR2 is SQIVND in the germline V gene (reference sequence). V lost 4 bases, J lost 2 bases, and 17 bases lay in between. The CDR3 loop reads CASSTGPPPRTNEKLFF. The DNA for the CDR3 is TGTGCCAGTAGTACCGGGCCCCCCCCCAGGACTAATGAAAAACTGTTTTTT.

The CDR3 loop reads CASSESSGRPYEQYF. Written as DNA, the CDR3 is TGCGCCAGCAGTGAGTCAAGCGGGCGCCCCTACGAGCAGTACTTC. This chain connects TRBV10-1 to TRBJ2-7; tentatively, D is TRBD2 (6 bases). The V gene lost 0 bases and the J gene lost 2 bases, with 11 bases spanning the gap. CDR1 is WNHNN and CDR2 is SYGVQD in the germline V gene (reference sequence). This CDR3 comprises 15 residues.

The chain uses TRBV5-1 and TRBJ1-1; D gene unclear. The CDR3 sequence is 15 residues long. V dropped 0 bases and J dropped 5 bases, with 14 bases sitting between them. CDR1 is SGHRS and CDR2 is YFSETQ in the germline V gene. The CDR3 spells CASSLAPGAGTEAFF. CDR3 nucleotides: TGCGCCAGCAGCTTGGCCCCGGGCGCGGGAACTGAAGCTTTCTTT.

This rearrangement joins TRBV28 to TRBJ2-5; D is ambiguous. The CDR3 contains 15 residues. Germline CDR1 is MDHEN and CDR2 is SYDVKM. V was cut by 3 bases and J by 6 bases, with 17 bases left in between. CDR3 coding DNA: TGTGCCAGCAGTTTTTCGGACCGGGCCTTCAAGACCCAGTACTTC. Encoded protein: CASSFSDRAFKTQYF.

The rearrangement links TRBV5-1 to TRBJ2-3, with 10 bases that match TRBD1. Per germline, CDR1 SGHRS and CDR2 YFSETQ. V gave up 4 bases and J gave up 0 bases; unmatched junction bases: 11. The length of the CDR3 is 18 residues. The DNA for the CDR3 is TGCGCCAGCAGCGGCGGGACAGGGGCAGGGCATAGCACAGATACGCAGTATTTT. It yields the protein CASSGGTGAGHSTDTQYF.